This T cell receptor beta chain was captured in a study of T cell repertoires in cytomegalovirus infection. Losses at the gene ends were 1 base for V and 4 bases for J; bases not matched to a gene: 18. This CDR3 region has 20 residues. The germline gives CDR1 SGHVS, CDR2 FQNEAQ. TCRdb called the reads again in MiXCR, with one record for every CDR3 protein. Of some 920,000 distinct CDR3 sequences listed, around 30% are singletons. As regards this clonotype: As yet, its antigen is unknown.

Material: cultured CD8+ T cells from PBMCs, obtained from culture after CMV antigen stimulation. The chain links TRBV7-8 to TRBJ1-2; TRBD1 matches 10 bases. The source is a human donor in good health (CMV status not recorded). Some clones in this sample may be carry-over from other donors' samples. The CDR3 sequence is CASSLVTNRDRGRSLYGYTF. The CDR3 nucleotides read TGTGCCAGCAGCTTAGTCACTAACCGGGACAGGGGTCGGAGTCTCTATGGCTACACCTTC. The whole variable domain, remainder taken from reference TRBV7-8 and TRBJ1-2, is GAGVSQSPRYKVAKRGQDVALRCDPISGHVSLFWYQQALGQGPEFLTYFQNEAQLDKSGLPSDRFFAERPEGSVSTLKIQRTQQEDSAVYLCASSLVTNRDRGRSLYGYTFGSGTRLTVV.